This T cell receptor (beta chain) was obtained from a study of T cells in narcolepsy. Study results and caveats: No autoreactive T cell clone sequences appeared in some memory CD4+ repertoires.

Regarding this clone: The antigen is undetermined.

The CDR3 is 14 amino acids. Germline CDR1 and CDR2: SGHNT and YENEEA. V lost 4 bases to trimming and J lost 8 bases, with 15 bases between them. Assay used: immunoSEQ multiplex PCR; TCRdb lists only in-frame clones, some missing. This repertoire shows over 30,000 clones, under 85% found once; its top ten account for approximately 1.6%. The sequence derives from a human donor with narcolepsy. Sequences were obtained from CD45RA- memory CD4+ T cells from PBMCs. The chain employs TRBV11-3 and TRBJ1-5, with D perhaps matching TRBD1 (5 bases). The CDR3 DNA reads as TGTGCCAGCAGCTCGGGACGATGGGGCGAGCCCCAGCATTTT. Translating gives CASSSGRWGEPQHF.